The 19 T cell receptor beta chains in this list originate from one sample, sequenced in a study of blood T cell repertoires in COVID-19. Sequenced by immunoSEQ multiplex PCR; TCRdb stores in-frame clones only, minus some. The sample yields fewer than 350,000 clones, about nine tenths seen once. The specimen was PBMCs or T cells enriched from blood (not recorded which). These receptors were collected from a woman aged 25 to 39 who had been exposed to COVID-19.

The chain is built from TRBV19 and TRBJ2-1, with TRBD1 matching over 7 bases. The trim removed 7 bases at V and 6 bases at J, leaving 12 bases unmatched. This CDR3 has 15 residues. Germline V gene data show CDR1 as LNHDA and CDR2 as SQIVND (reference sequence). DNA of the CDR3: TGTGCCAGTACCCCAGGTGGGCAGGGGGTCAATGAGCAGTTCTTC. Translation gives CASTPGGQGVNEQFF. Looking up the rest from reference TRBV19 and TRBJ2-1 gives the full variable domain: DGGITQSPKYLFRKEGQNVTLSCEQNLNHDAMYWYRQDPGQGLRLIYYSQIVNDFQKGDIAEGYSVSREKKESFPLTVTSAQKNPTAFYLCASTPGGQGVNEQFFGPGTRLTVL.

This rearrangement joins TRBV4-2 to TRBJ2-2, with 8 bases aligning to TRBD1. Trimming at V came to 2 bases and at J to 4 bases, leaving 6 bases not matched to a gene. Germline CDR1 and CDR2: LGHNA and YNFKEQ. The CDR3 spans 16 residues. This CDR3 reads CASSQTGGAGTGELFF. CDR3 coding DNA: TGTGCCAGCAGCCAAACAGGGGGTGCGGGCACCGGGGAGCTGTTTTTT.

As regards this clone: The sample has other DNA sequences that encode this CDR3 too. This chain connects TRBV18 to TRBJ2-7; D is perhaps TRBD2 (6 bases). The ends were cut back, 3 bases at V and 2 bases at J, with 14 bases in the middle. This CDR3 has 15 amino acids. The germline V gene encodes CDR1 KGHSH and CDR2 LQKENI. The DNA of the CDR3 is TGTGCCAGCTCACCCAATCGGGACTCTACCTACGAGCAGTACTTC. Translation: CASSPNRDSTYEQYF.

The V gene is TRBV9, the J gene TRBJ2-1; D may be TRBD2 (5 bases). There are 14 residues in the CDR3. V lost 4 bases and J 3 bases, leaving 11 bases between the germline ends. Germline CDR1 reads SGDLS; CDR2 reads YYNGEE. CDR3 amino acids: CASSPEGFYNEQFF. The CDR3 nucleotides are TGTGCCAGCAGCCCCGAGGGCTTCTACAATGAGCAGTTCTTC.

V gene TRBV7-8 combines with J gene TRBJ1-1, with D tentatively TRBD1 (5 bases). The ends were cut back, 8 bases at V and 5 bases at J, with 24 bases in the middle. This CDR3 contains 16 residues. The germline V gene has CDR1 SGHVS and CDR2 FQNEAQ. CDR3 bases: TGTGCCAGCTTCTGGGGGGACGCCCGGCGCGGGACTGAAGCTTTCTTT. Its protein product is CASFWGDARRGTEAFF.

The genes are TRBV10-1 and TRBJ2-3; D ambiguous. Per germline, CDR1 WNHNN and CDR2 SYGVQD (reference sequence). CDR3 size: 13 residues. V lost 2 bases to trimming and J lost 8 bases, with 11 bases between them. The CDR3 DNA follows: TGCGCCAGCAGTGAGGGCATCTTCCTTACGCAGTATTTT. As protein: CASSEGIFLTQYF.

The V and J genes are TRBV24-1 and TRBJ2-3, with D perhaps TRBD2 (6 bases). Trimming cost V 5 bases and J 0 bases, with 14 bases left between them. Germline V gene lookup returns CDR1 KGHDR and CDR2 SFDVKD. The CDR3 has 16 amino acids. The CDR3 region is CATSGVRGPSTDTQYF. The CDR3 DNA sequence: TGTGCCACCAGTGGGGTGCGGGGACCTAGCACAGATACGCAGTATTTT.

The chain couples TRBV6-5 to TRBJ1-2, with TRBD1 matching 8 bases. Unmatched junction bases numbered 10, after V lost 2 bases and J lost 8 bases. This CDR3 is 15 amino acids long. Per the germline V gene, CDR1 is MNHEY and CDR2 is SVGAGI. The CDR3 DNA is TGTGCCAGCAGTTACCTACCGGACAGGGATCGGGGCTACACCTTC. This encodes CASSYLPDRDRGYTF.

The count of this clone is one. This chain connects TRBV18 to TRBJ1-4, with D uncertain. CDR1 and CDR2 (germline): KGHSH, LQKENI. CDR3 length equals 17 residues. V was cut by 3 bases and J by 5 bases, with 19 bases left in between. CDR3 in DNA: TGTGCCAGCTCACCCTTTTCCGGACCGGGAGGGAATGAAAAACTGTTTTTT. Protein sequence: CASSPFSGPGGNEKLFF.

The chain combines TRBV19 with TRBJ1-4, with D perhaps matching TRBD1 (5 bases). The CDR3 consists of 16 residues. Trimming pared 5 bases from V and 4 bases from J, leaving 17 bases between. Looked up from germline, CDR1 is LNHDA and CDR2 is SQIVND (reference sequence). CDR3 protein: CASSPGRQRNNEKLFF. Written as DNA, the CDR3 is TGTGCCAGTAGTCCTGGTCGACAGCGTAATAATGAAAAACTGTTTTTT.

This clone was counted once. The rearrangement links TRBV11-2 to TRBJ2-1; weak D call: TRBD1 (5 bases). The V end lost 4 bases, the J end lost 8 bases, and 12 bases lay between the germline ends. The germline V gene has CDR1 SGHAT and CDR2 FQNNGV. The CDR3 runs to 13 residues. CDR3 sequence: CASSSGPRDEQFF. CDR3 nucleotide sequence: TGTGCCAGCAGCTCAGGACCCAGGGATGAGCAGTTCTTC. The complete variable domain, with remaining parts taken from reference TRBV11-2 and TRBJ2-1, reads EAGVAQSPRYKIIEKRQSVAFWCNPISGHATLYWYQQILGQGPKLLIQFQNNGVVDDSQLPKDRFSAERLKGVDSTLKIQPAKLEDSAVYLCASSSGPRDEQFFGPGTRLTVL.

The table lists this clone with a few counts. V and J are TRBV9 and TRBJ2-2; weak D call: TRBD2 (5 bases). Germline CDR1 and CDR2: SGDLS and YYNGEE. CDR3 length equals 16 residues. V was cut by 0 bases and J by 8 bases, with 17 bases left in between. DNA of the CDR3: TGTGCCAGCAGCGTAGTAGGCCTGGCTAGCCGGGGGGAGCTGTTTTTT. Its translation: CASSVVGLASRGELFF.

J is TRBJ1-5 and V is TRBV6-5; D is perhaps TRBD1 (6 bases). Trimming pared 6 bases from V and 1 base from J, leaving 13 bases between. CDR1 MNHEY and CDR2 SVGAGI come from the germline V gene. CDR3 length equals 15 residues. CDR3 amino acids: CASSLNRVSNQPQHF. CDR3 DNA sequence: TGTGCCAGCAGCCTTAACAGGGTGAGCAATCAGCCCCAGCATTTT.

This clone has just one count. The rearrangement links TRBV28 to TRBJ2-7, with TRBD1 matching over 8 bases. Germline CDR1 and CDR2: MDHEN and SYDVKM. J gave up 3 bases and V 8 bases, and 9 bases lay outside the gene matches. CDR3 length: 14 residues. CDR3 sequence: CASLAGGRGYEQYF. For the CDR3, the DNA is TGTGCCAGCCTGGCAGGGGGCCGGGGCTACGAGCAGTACTTC.

The rearrangement uses TRBV10-3 and TRBJ1-1, with D perhaps TRBD1 (6 bases). Looked up from germline, CDR1 is ENHRY and CDR2 is SYGVKD. V lost 4 bases to trimming and J lost 11 bases, with 17 bases between them. The CDR3 is 13 amino acids. The CDR3 is CAISAAQRTEAFF. DNA for the CDR3: TGTGCCATCAGTGCGGCGCAGAGGACAGAGGCTTTCTTT.

This clone has more than one count but fewer than ten. The genes are TRBV14 and TRBJ1-3; weak D call: TRBD1 (6 bases). Per germline, CDR1 SGHDN and CDR2 FVKESK. Trimming shortened V by 8 bases and J by 0 bases, and 14 bases separated the two germline ends. This CDR3 is 15 amino acids long. The CDR3 DNA is TGTGCCAGCGGTCCTACAGGGTCCTCTGGAAACACCATATATTTT. Protein sequence: CASGPTGSSGNTIYF.

The V and J genes are TRBV2 and TRBJ1-5, with 7 bases lining up with TRBD1. With 6 bases clipped from V and 11 bases from J, the junction kept 4 bases outside the gene matches. The germline CDR1 and CDR2 sequences are SNHLY and FYNNEI. The CDR3 loop spans 11 amino acids. Here the CDR3 DNA reads TGTGCCAGCAGGAGGGACAGAACCCAGCATTTT. It yields the protein CASRRDRTQHF.

The rearrangement links TRBV10-3 to TRBJ1-6; 9 positions match TRBD1. Germline CDR1 reads ENHRY; CDR2 reads SYGVKD. The CDR3 has 14 amino acids. Unmatched junction bases numbered 3, after V lost 6 bases and J lost 6 bases. The CDR3 spells CAISRTGVNSPLHF. DNA of the CDR3: TGTGCCATCAGCCGGACAGGGGTTAATTCACCCCTCCACTTT.

The V call is TRBV18, the J call TRBJ1-5; 7 bases are shared with TRBD1. The V and J ends lost 1 base and 6 bases, in that order; junction bases with no gene match: 9. CDR1 and CDR2 from the germline V gene are KGHSH and LQKENI. The CDR3 has 16 residues. The DNA for the CDR3 is TGTGCCAGCTCACCACAAGACAGGGATGGGGGTCAGCCCCAGCATTTT. Translating gives CASSPQDRDGGQPQHF.